The 29 T cell receptor beta chains below were found in one sample sequenced in a study of T-cell reconstitution after alpha-beta-depleted transplantation in children. Unique molecular identifiers were incorporated into the prepared TCRbeta library. TCRdb re-called the PCR reads with MiXCR, one entry per CDR3 protein. Here the sample spans 380,000 or so distinct CDR3 sequences, approximately 12% being singletons. The sample was PBMCs, taken from the stem cell graft. These receptors all stem from a human donor who donated a stem cell graft to a child with Fanconi anemia.

The J gene is TRBJ2-7, the V gene TRBV7-8; TRBD1 aligns across 7 bases. CDR1 and CDR2 (germline): SGHVS, FQNEAQ. V lost 5 bases to trimming and J lost 0 bases; unmatched junction nucleotides: 10. The CDR3 runs to 16 residues. The CDR3 sequence: CASSDIPGQSSYEQYF. The CDR3, as DNA: TGTGCCAGCAGCGATATACCGGGACAGAGCTCCTACGAGCAGTACTTC.

This clonotype turned up a few times. The rearrangement uses TRBV4-2 and TRBJ2-1; D not resolved. The length of the CDR3 is 14 residues. In germline, CDR1 is LGHNA, CDR2 YNFKEQ. The germline V and J ends were trimmed by 5 bases and 6 bases, with 14 bases remaining between them. CDR3 amino acids: CASSSTNLPNEQFF. The CDR3 DNA follows: TGTGCCAGCAGCTCAACGAACCTACCCAATGAGCAGTTCTTC.

The V gene is TRBV19, the J gene TRBJ1-5, with D perhaps matching TRBD1 (5 bases). Germline CDR1 LNHDA, CDR2 SQIVND (reference sequence). V shed 6 bases and J shed 10 bases, with 13 bases lying between them. The CDR3 runs to 12 residues. The chain's CDR3 is CASSPEGDPQHF. The CDR3 DNA is TGTGCCAGTAGCCCGGAAGGGGATCCCCAGCATTTT.

Only a few counts were recorded for this clonotype. One end of the junction varies from germline; a read error may be responsible. The chain is built from TRBV20-1 and TRBJ2-5, with D unclear. CDR1 is DFQATT, CDR2 SNEGSKA, per germline (reference sequence). The CDR3 covers 12 residues. The chain's CDR3 is CSARPPQGTQYF. In DNA, the CDR3 is TGCAGTGCTAGACCTCCTCAAGGGACCCAGTACTTC.

The chain uses TRBV4-1 and TRBJ2-3; 10 bases align to TRBD2. With 4 bases clipped from V and 7 bases from J, the junction kept 14 bases outside the gene matches. Germline V lookup: CDR1 MGHRA, CDR2 YSYEKL. The CDR3 loop spans 17 amino acids. This chain's CDR3 is CASSPIPAGGQWNTQYF. For the CDR3, the DNA is TGCGCCAGCAGCCCGATACCAGCGGGGGGGCAGTGGAATACGCAGTATTTT.

This clonotype was seen repeatedly, ten times or more. V usage is TRBV29-1 and J usage is TRBJ2-1; D unclear. The CDR3 totals 14 residues. In germline, CDR1 is SQVTM, CDR2 ANQGSEA. V was shortened by 1 base and J by 7 bases, with 14 bases between the two germline ends. The CDR3 loop reads CSVEGWASRNEQFF. CDR3 nucleotide sequence: TGCAGCGTTGAAGGTTGGGCCTCGCGGAATGAGCAGTTCTTC.

The rearrangement uses TRBV11-1 and TRBJ2-3; D is perhaps TRBD1 (7 bases). This CDR3 contains 19 residues. The V and J ends lost 5 bases and 6 bases respectively, with 30 bases between them. Germline V gene data show CDR1 as SGHAT and CDR2 as FQDESV (reference sequence). CDR3 protein: CASSPSRGKTGTAGDTQYF. In DNA, the CDR3 is TGTGCCAGCAGCCCTAGCCGGGGGAAAACCGGGACAGCGGGCGATACGCAGTATTTT.

This clonotype was found a few times. V is TRBV4-3 and J is TRBJ2-1, with 11 bases identical to TRBD2. Losses at the gene ends were 0 bases for V and 4 bases for J; bases not matched to a gene: 8. Germline loops: CDR1 LGHNA, CDR2 YSLEER. The CDR3 covers 18 residues. CDR3 coding DNA: TGCGCCAGCAGCCAAGATCGGCTAGCGGGGGGCCTTTACAATGAGCAGTTCTTC. Encoded protein: CASSQDRLAGGLYNEQFF.

The chain couples TRBV6-2 or TRBV6-3 to TRBJ1-1; no clear D gene. CDR1 is MNHEY and CDR2 is SVGEGT in the germline V gene. This CDR3 contains 12 residues. V was cut by 8 bases and J by 8 bases, with 15 bases left in between. The CDR3 sequence is CASRDLELEAFF. The CDR3 DNA sequence: TGTGCCAGCCGAGATCTCGAATTAGAAGCTTTCTTT.

This clonotype was observed a few times. The V call is TRBV28, the J call TRBJ1-2; the match to TRBD1 covers 8 bases. V lost 3 bases and J lost 3; bases outside the gene matches: 6. The CDR3 totals 15 residues. Germline V lookup: CDR1 MDHEN, CDR2 SYDVKM. The CDR3 loop is CASSFWTGTDYGYTF. The CDR3 DNA is TGTGCCAGCAGTTTCTGGACAGGGACAGACTATGGCTACACCTTC.

In its sample, this clonotype was seen many times. This rearrangement joins TRBV5-4 to TRBJ2-1; 8 nucleotides agree with TRBD2. Germline V CDR1 and CDR2: SGHNT, YYREEE (reference sequence). The ends lost 4 bases at V and 0 bases at J; junction bases unmatched: 6. The CDR3 totals 16 residues. The CDR3 nucleotides are TGTGCCAGCAGCCTTAGCGGGGCCGGCTCCTACAATGAGCAGTTCTTC. This gives the protein CASSLSGAGSYNEQFF.

The V call is TRBV5-1, the J call TRBJ1-2; tentatively, D is TRBD1 (6 bases). Germline V gene lookup returns CDR1 SGHRS and CDR2 YFSETQ. Between the trimmed V and J ends, which lost 0 bases and 2 bases, there was a span of 11 bases. The length of the CDR3 is 15 residues. The CDR3 DNA reads TGCGCCAGCAGCTTGGATGGACAGCCCAACTATGGCTACACCTTC. Translation gives CASSLDGQPNYGYTF.

This clonotype was counted ten times or more. V usage is TRBV4-3 and J usage is TRBJ1-3; 9 nucleotides align to TRBD1. The CDR3 contains 20 residues. The trim removed 1 base at V and 0 bases at J, leaving 13 bases unmatched. CDR1 and CDR2 from the germline V gene are LGHNA and YSLEER. CDR3 residues: CASSQGVGTAGQGSGNTIYF. The DNA for the CDR3 is TGCGCCAGCAGCCAAGGGGTCGGTACGGCGGGACAGGGCTCTGGAAACACCATATATTTT.

This clonotype has a handful of counts. V gene TRBV20-1 combines with J gene TRBJ1-2; the D is unclear. V lost 0 bases, J lost 5 bases, and 13 bases lay in between. The CDR3 runs to 14 residues. Germline V gene sequence: CDR1 DFQATT, CDR2 SNEGSKA (reference sequence). The CDR3 here is CSARDNKESYGYTF. CDR3 bases: TGCAGTGCTAGAGATAATAAGGAGTCATATGGCTACACCTTC.

This clonotype showed up just a few times. The chain joins TRBV18 to TRBJ1-5; D may be TRBD1 (6 bases). The CDR3 is 14 residues long. Germline V CDR1 and CDR2: KGHSH, LQKENI. V lost 6 bases, J lost 6 bases, and 15 bases lay in between. CDR3 in amino acids: CASSSRQVGQPQHF. CDR3 bases: TGTGCCAGCTCCTCTCGACAGGTTGGTCAGCCCCAGCATTTT.

This clonotype was detected many times. The chain is built from TRBV28 and TRBJ1-4; D uncertain. Germline CDR1 is MDHEN and CDR2 is SYDVKM. There are 14 residues in the CDR3. The germline V and J ends were trimmed by 5 bases and 8 bases, with 15 bases remaining between them. The CDR3 DNA follows: TGTGCCAGCAGTCCACTGGACGGTGGGGAAAAACTGTTTTTT. The encoded protein is CASSPLDGGEKLFF.

The chain links TRBV5-1 to TRBJ2-2; 9 nucleotides agree with TRBD1. The V segment lost 4 bases and the J segment 5 bases; nucleotides outside the gene matches: 9. CDR3 length equals 16 residues. Per germline, CDR1 SGHRS and CDR2 YFSETQ. Here the CDR3 DNA reads TGCGCCAGCAGCGACCGTTGGACAGGGGCGACCGGGGAGCTGTTTTTT. Translating gives CASSDRWTGATGELFF.

This clonotype occurred many times. J is TRBJ1-1 and V is TRBV28, with D tentatively TRBD1 (5 bases). The CDR3 loop spans 15 amino acids. V shed 5 bases and J shed 7 bases, with 20 bases lying between them. Germline V gene sequence: CDR1 MDHEN, CDR2 SYDVKM. The CDR3 DNA reads as TGTGCCAGCAGTAGCTGGTCAGGGTTTACGGATGAAGCTTTCTTT. This codes for CASSSWSGFTDEAFF.

The chain carries TRBV4-3 and TRBJ2-5, with TRBD1 identical over 11 bases. Germline V lookup: CDR1 LGHNA, CDR2 YSLEER. This CDR3 contains 17 residues. V lost 0 bases, J lost 3 bases, and 6 bases stayed unmatched. CDR3 nucleotides: TGCGCCAGCAGCCAAGATACGTGGGGACAGGGGGAAGAGACCCAGTACTTC. Translation: CASSQDTWGQGEETQYF.

This chain links TRBV6-2 or TRBV6-3 with TRBJ2-2; 10 nucleotides line up with TRBD2. Germline V lookup: CDR1 MNHEY, CDR2 SVGEGT. The CDR3 runs 17 residues. Trimming at V came to 6 bases and at J to 8 bases, leaving 15 bases not matched to a gene. The CDR3 protein is CASSRDLLAGVAGELFF. The DNA of the CDR3 is TGTGCCAGCAGCCGGGACCTGCTAGCGGGGGTCGCGGGGGAGCTGTTTTTT.

The chain links TRBV11-2 to TRBJ1-3; D might be TRBD1 (6 bases). There are 16 residues in the CDR3. Deletions cut 5 bases from V and 0 bases from J, with 14 bases between. Germline V gives CDR1 SGHAT, CDR2 FQNNGV. CDR3 in amino acids: CASSPLTGPSGNTIYF. The DNA for the CDR3 is TGTGCCAGCAGCCCCCTGACAGGCCCCTCTGGAAACACCATATATTTT.

This clonotype was detected many times. V is TRBV20-1 and J is TRBJ2-1; D may be TRBD2 (5 bases). The CDR3 contains 13 residues. Germline CDR1 DFQATT, CDR2 SNEGSKA (reference sequence). Trimming took off 0 bases at V and 8 bases at J, with 11 bases between the two ends. Here the CDR3 DNA reads TGCAGTGCTAGAGATGGAGGACCACATGAGCAGTTCTTC. This encodes CSARDGGPHEQFF.

This clonotype has at least ten counts. This chain links TRBV6-1 with TRBJ2-6, with 7 nucleotides matching TRBD1. Germline V gene lookup returns CDR1 MNHNS and CDR2 SASEGT. Trimming removed 2 bases from V and 2 bases from J; junction bases left unmatched: 9. This CDR3 contains 18 residues. The CDR3 DNA follows: TGTGCCAGCAGTGAATTACCGGGACAGTCTACTGGGGCCAACGTCCTGACTTTC. Residues: CASSELPGQSTGANVLTF.

The chain links TRBV3-1 to TRBJ2-7; 8 bases are a match to TRBD1. J lost 1 base, V lost 1 base, and 3 bases had no gene match. This CDR3 is 15 amino acids long. Germline CDR1 is LGHDT and CDR2 is YNNKEL (reference sequence). This CDR3 is CASSQGWDRSYEQYF. CDR3 nucleotide sequence: TGTGCCAGCAGCCAAGGGTGGGACAGGTCCTACGAGCAGTACTTC.

This clonotype was recorded many times. The J gene is TRBJ2-2, the V gene TRBV11-2, with D possibly matching TRBD1 (5 bases). V gave up 1 base and J gave up 1 base, with 7 bases separating them. The germline V gene encodes CDR1 SGHAT and CDR2 FQNNGV. This CDR3 has 15 amino acids. CDR3 sequence reads: CASSLVGQNTGELFF. CDR3 nucleotides: TGTGCCAGCAGCTTAGTGGGGCAGAACACCGGGGAGCTGTTTTTT.

This clonotype has just a few counts. The chain couples TRBV7-2 to TRBJ2-1, with D tentatively TRBD1 or TRBD2 (6 bases each). CDR1 and CDR2 (germline): SGHTA, FQGNSA. The CDR3 is 16 residues long. V lost 4 bases and J 3 bases, leaving 16 bases between the germline ends. CDR3 in amino acids: CASSSSGGPVYNEQFF. The CDR3 DNA reads TGTGCCAGCAGCTCCAGTGGGGGGCCCGTCTACAATGAGCAGTTCTTC.

This clonotype was found a few times. The V call is TRBV6-2 or TRBV6-3, the J call TRBJ2-1, with 12 bases matching TRBD2. CDR3 length: 20 residues. The J segment lost 0 bases and the V segment lost 2 bases, leaving 11 bases of the junction unmatched. Per the germline V gene, CDR1 is MNHEY and CDR2 is SVGEGT. The CDR3 region has the DNA TGTGCCAGCAGTTACCGCGCGACTAGCGGGGGTCCCAGCTCCTACAATGAGCAGTTCTTC. Translated: CASSYRATSGGPSSYNEQFF.

This clonotype was picked up many times. The rearrangement uses TRBV29-1 and TRBJ2-5; tentatively, D is TRBD1 or TRBD2 (5 bases each). Trimming pared 7 bases from V and 3 bases from J, leaving 15 bases between. Germline V gene lookup returns CDR1 SQVTM and CDR2 ANQGSEA. This CDR3 comprises 13 residues. The DNA for the CDR3 is TGCAGCGCCGCCGGGACCAGTAAAGAGACCCAGTACTTC. It translates to CSAAGTSKETQYF.

The DNA of the CDR3 is TGTGCCAGCAGCTTAGAGGTCTCCCTTAGCACAGATACGCAGTATTTT. This translates into CASSLEVSLSTDTQYF. The chain links TRBV11-2 to TRBJ2-3; D is undetermined. CDR1 and CDR2 from the germline V gene are SGHAT and FQNNGV. This CDR3 spans 16 amino acids. V was trimmed by 0 bases and J by 0 bases, leaving 10 bases between them.